This T cell receptor (beta chain) was observed in a study of CD8 T cells in ankylosing spondylitis. Study findings and constraints: Certain motif variants had earlier been reported in reactive arthritis synovial fluid and blood. Characteristic, it appeared, of ankylosing spondylitis blood was a TCR beta motif of roughly 8 highly homologous variants.

Worth noting for this clonotype: Antigen unknown.

MiXCR, run by TCRdb on the 5' RACE reads, gives a single entry per CDR3 protein. This sample carries approximately 200,000 distinct CDR3 sequences, 13% of them seen once, and the ten largest clones take 11%. From germline, CDR1 is SGHTA and CDR2 FQGNSA. Trimming removed 0 bases from V and 5 bases from J; junction bases left unmatched: 9. The CDR3 runs to 16 residues. The receptor's source is a female donor with ankylosing spondylitis or in good health (not recorded which). The chain combines TRBV7-2 with TRBJ2-7, with 8 nucleotides matching TRBD2. The source material was blood, either unsorted or a sorted T cell fraction (not recorded which). CDR3 sequence reads: CASSLAGSGIYHEQYF. CDR3 in DNA: TGTGCCAGCAGCTTAGCGGGTAGCGGGATCTACCACGAGCAGTACTTC.